These T cell receptor beta chains were read from a single sample in a study of T-cell memory formation after mild COVID-19. TCRdb re-called the 5' RACE reads through MiXCR, storing one row per CDR3 protein. The sample carries about 430,000 distinct CDR3 sequences, 15% to 20% recorded once. Material: PBMCs or a T cell subset sorted from them (not recorded which). These receptor sequences come from a man between 18 and 35 years old who had mild COVID-19 (a few samples of this study predate the infection). Cell type and time point are not known. The CDR3 runs from the conserved cysteine through the conserved F or W. D genes are given only for firm matches. Rows may omit the clone size; those that give it use once, few, many or a size class.

V	size	D	J	length	DNA	CDR3
TRBV5-1	.	TRBD1	TRBJ2-5	16	TGCGCCAGCAGCCCTGCGGACAGGGGGCTTTTAGAGACCCAGTACTTC	CASSPADRGLLETQYF
TRBV5-1	few	.	TRBJ2-3	13	TGCGCCAGCAGCCAACCAGGCACAGATACGCAGTATTTT	CASSQPGTDTQYF
TRBV15	few	TRBD1	TRBJ2-2	15	TGTGCCACCAGCGGGGACAGGGTAAACACCGGGGAGCTGTTTTTT	CATSGDRVNTGELFF
TRBV3-1	.	.	TRBJ2-3	15	TGTGCCAGCAGCGTTGAGGTTGGTCACACAGATACGCAGTATTTT	CASSVEVGHTDTQYF
TRBV29-1	.	.	TRBJ2-1	14	TGCAGCGTTGAGGGCCAGAGCTCCTACAATGAGCAGTTCTTC	CSVEGQSSYNEQFF
TRBV14	few	.	TRBJ1-1	11	TGTGCCAGCAGTGGGGGTTTTCAAGCTTTCTTT	CASSGGFQAFF
TRBV12-3/TRBV12-4	many	TRBD1	TRBJ2-2	14	TGTGCCAGCAGCCGCGGACAGGGAACCGGGGAGCTGTTTTTT	CASSRGQGTGELFF
TRBV6-2/TRBV6-3	many	.	TRBJ2-1	11	TGTGCCAGCACCCGGGGCCATGAGCAGTTCTTC	CASTRGHEQFF
TRBV6-1	.	.	TRBJ1-2	12	TGTGCCAGCAGTGCCAGGACCTATGGCTACACCTTC	CASSARTYGYTF
TRBV6-5	few	.	TRBJ2-1	14	TGTGCCAGCAGTGGCGCGGGGGCGCCAAATGAGCAGTTCTTC	CASSGAGAPNEQFF
TRBV4-3	.	TRBD2	TRBJ2-5	16	TGCGCCAGCAGCCAAAATAGCGGGGACCTTCAAGAGACCCAGTACTTC	CASSQNSGDLQETQYF
TRBV5-1	few	TRBD1	TRBJ1-5	13	TGCGCCAGCAGAGGGGGCCTCGATCAGCCCCAGCATTTT	CASRGGLDQPQHF
TRBV12-3/TRBV12-4	few	TRBD1	TRBJ1-5	16	TGTGCCAGCAGTGTACAGGGGACTCGGGGCAATCAGCCCCAGCATTTT	CASSVQGTRGNQPQHF
TRBV18	few	.	TRBJ2-7	16	TGTGCCAGCTCACCATGGAGCAGGTCAAGCTCCTACGAGCAGTACTTC	CASSPWSRSSSYEQYF
TRBV4-1	.	.	TRBJ1-4	16	TGCGCCAGCAGCCAAGTACTGGGTAGGCAAAATGAAAAACTGTTTTTT	CASSQVLGRQNEKLFF
TRBV10-3	.	.	TRBJ2-5	20	TGTGCCATCAGTGAGCCCGTCACGCCCACCCGGGACTCGGGTGGGGAGACCCAGTACTTC	CAISEPVTPTRDSGGETQYF
TRBV6-1	many	.	TRBJ2-3	13	TGTGCCAGTACCCTTTATTTTGGAGATACGCAGTATTTT	CASTLYFGDTQYF
TRBV5-1	many	.	TRBJ1-1	13	TGCGCCAGCAGCCGGGGGCCGAACACTGAAGCTTTCTTT	CASSRGPNTEAFF
TRBV5-1	many	TRBD1	TRBJ1-1	17	TGCGCCAGCAGCTTGGAGGCAGGGGGCTCTCGGGACACTGAAGCTTTCTTT	CASSLEAGGSRDTEAFF
TRBV7-9	.	.	TRBJ1-1	12	TGTGCCAGCAGCTTCCAGCCCTCGGGCGCTTTCTTT	CASSFQPSGAFF
TRBV6-5	few	.	TRBJ1-1	15	TGTGCCAGCAGCCCCGATCCAGGACTAAACACTGAAGCTTTCTTT	CASSPDPGLNTEAFF
TRBV10-2	.	TRBD1	TRBJ1-3	14	TGCGCCAGCGGTCAGACAGGGACTGGAAACACCATATATTTT	CASGQTGTGNTIYF
TRBV9	.	.	TRBJ2-5	14	TGTGCCAGCAGCGTAGAGGCACAGGGAGAGACCCAGTACTTC	CASSVEAQGETQYF